This T cell receptor beta chain was identified during a study of monozygotic twins with inflammatory bowel disease. Germline V gene sequence: CDR1 DFQATT, CDR2 SNEGSKA (reference sequence). The CDR3 extends over 16 amino acids. The study's findings and limits: IBD patients exhibited fewer clonotypes shared with other individuals than healthy twins, particularly with disease activity.

Reprocessing the 5' RACE reads, TCRdb reports a single entry for every CDR3 protein and omits DNA. Recorded for this sample: approximately 400,000 distinct CDR3 sequences. Comment on this clonotype: Antigen: not known.

The sequence came from a human donor with ulcerative colitis or Crohn's disease, or a healthy co-twin of an affected twin (not recorded which). The chain carries TRBV20-1 and TRBJ2-1. Sequenced material: blood. This CDR3 reads CSARDMGGVSYNEQFF.